This record covers a single T cell receptor beta chain. Its antigen specificity is not known. Base quality data are lacking; no much larger clone is found one base away. The entry originates in a study of shared clonotypes between healthy human individuals (dated by TCRdb to 2018 to 2021). In the study overall: A few men and a couple of women, aged 18 to 49 years, made up the cohort. For each donor, CD4 naive and CD4 memory were each given three plates, CD8 naive was given two plates, and CD8 memory was given one plate. Blood TCR repertoires of about 5 healthy adults were deeply sequenced to estimate repertoire size and the extent of clonotype sharing between individuals. Libraries were prepared and TCR repertoires were sequenced by different laboratories using diverse techniques, in order to increase sequencing depth and limit assay-specific biases. Leukapheresis yielded between about 0.85 and 9.5 billion PBMCs per donor. Overall study results and their limits: Compared with non-shared clonotypes, the clonotypes found in all four sorted-subset donors had higher generation probabilities. Pairwise subsampling led to the expectation that sequencing depth would affect the degree of clonotype sharing among donors. Estimated clonotype richness was generally larger for naive than for memory subsets. Sampling was restricted to blood, and TCR repertoires in tissue are likely to differ from TCR repertoires in blood. Even with the large sequencing depth, rarefaction of the sorted-subset datasets indicated that sequencing was incomplete. Sharing across a few donors was observed for approximately 4.6% of naive CD4, under 4% of naive CD8, over 2% of memory CD4, and about 0.4% of memory CD8 clonotypes. Because the study included a small number of donors, the genetic and exposure-history diversity represented was limited.

V is pared back by 2 bases and J by 10 bases, with 16 bases lying between the germline termini. Based on the germline V gene, the CDR1 and CDR2 sequences are SGHRS and YFSETQ. From its cysteine to its phenylalanine, the CDR3 spans 14 amino acids. Only CDR3 DNA remains: 42 bases, in frame from the first base. Using the deep immunoSEQ assay, multiplex PCR amplified TCR CDR3 regions from genomic DNA. Extracted genomic DNA from each cell subset was spread evenly across all wells of several immunoSEQ 96-well plates, with each plate serving as a replicate. For sorted subsets, approximately 200 ng of genomic DNA, equivalent to about 30,000 T cell genomes, went into each replicate PCR. Purified libraries were quantified with a Qubit 3.0 fluorometer, sized on a Bioanalyzer 2100, and re-quantified with the KAPA Library Quantification kit. Every immunoSEQ 96-well plate was sequenced on a dedicated single-read 150-cycle Illumina NextSeq 550 flow cell. The published analysis was carried out like this. Because only junctional sequences without quality scores were contained in the immunoSEQ output, filtering matching that applied to full-length reads could not be performed. Sequences were annotated with PyIR, a Python wrapper for IgBLAST v1.9, and V/J genes and CDR3 were assigned using IMGT germline references. Reads were removed for weak V/J assignments (E-value above 1e-6), missing CDR3, stop codons, out-of-frame junctions, or ambiguous translated residues. A V3J clonotype was defined by an identical inferred V gene, J gene, and CDR3 amino acid sequence. The percentage overlap between two repertoires was calculated by dividing the number of shared unique clonotypes by the size of the smaller repertoire. Three approaches were used to assess repertoire richness: RTK rarefaction, the Chao1 estimator, and Recon v2.1 estimates of unobserved clonotypes. OLGA was used to compute generation probabilities for all TCRbeta clonotypes that the gDNA method yielded from a few donors. Not all clones reach the TCRdb copy of this immuneACCESS table, which keeps in-frame sequences only. Checked studies attribute under half of the gap to unresolved V genes and leave the rest unexplained. That table furnishes V, J and clone size, whereas the DNA furnished D and trimming. In this sample the table shows roughly 1,600,000 clones, approximately 98.5% of which occur a single time. Jointly, the top ten make up about 0.34% of the sample.

The donors were healthy, HIV-negative adults who had no recently reported acute infections or vaccinations. Every donor was a Caucasian adult living in Nashville, Tennessee, USA. CD4+ T cells were enriched through magnetic negative selection, after which naive cells were positively selected on CD45RA and the remaining negative fraction served as the memory subset. After blood collection by leukapheresis, PBMCs were isolated using Ficoll-Histopaque density gradient centrifugation and then cryopreserved in the vapor phase of liquid nitrogen. Purity and quantity of every magnetically sorted T cell population were checked by analytical flow cytometry. From each sorted fraction, genomic DNA was isolated and quantified by UV absorbance on a Nanodrop 2000c.

The sequence was collected from a man aged 25 to 40 in good health. The V gene is TRBV5-1 and the J gene is TRBJ2-1; the D gene is possibly TRBD2, with 5 bases matching. Sequencing input: naive CD4+ T cells sorted from blood. According to the study, the label for this sample's cell subset or site signals: CD45RA+ positively selected. The CDR3 region reads CASSLAVPGGEQFF. The nucleotides read TGCGCCAGCAGCTTAGCGGTCCCGGGTGGAGAGCAGTTCTTC. The full variable domain, completed from the reference TRBV5-1 and TRBJ2-1 proteins outside the CDR3, reads KAGVTQTPRYLIKTRGQQVTLSCSPISGHRSVSWYQQTPGQGLQFLFEYFSETQRNKGNFPGRFSGRQFSNSRSEMNVSTLELGDSALYLCASSLAVPGGEQFFGPGTRLTVL.